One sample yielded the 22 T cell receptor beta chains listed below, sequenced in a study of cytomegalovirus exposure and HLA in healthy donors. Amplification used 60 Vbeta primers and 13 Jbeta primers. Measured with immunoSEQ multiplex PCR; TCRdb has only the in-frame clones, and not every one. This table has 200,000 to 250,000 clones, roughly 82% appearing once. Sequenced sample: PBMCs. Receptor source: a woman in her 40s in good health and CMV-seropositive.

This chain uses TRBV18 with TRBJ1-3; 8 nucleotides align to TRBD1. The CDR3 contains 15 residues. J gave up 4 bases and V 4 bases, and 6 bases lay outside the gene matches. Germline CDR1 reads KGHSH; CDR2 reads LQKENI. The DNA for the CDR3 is TGTGCCAGCTCACACAGGGGGGGATTCGGAAACACCATATATTTT. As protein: CASSHRGGFGNTIYF.

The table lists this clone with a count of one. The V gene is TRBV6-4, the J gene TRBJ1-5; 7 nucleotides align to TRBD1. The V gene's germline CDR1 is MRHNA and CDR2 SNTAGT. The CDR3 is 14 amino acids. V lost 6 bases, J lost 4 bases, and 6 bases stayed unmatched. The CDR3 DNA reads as TGTGCCAGCAGACAGGGGACCCCTAATCAGCCCCAGCATTTT. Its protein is CASRQGTPNQPQHF.

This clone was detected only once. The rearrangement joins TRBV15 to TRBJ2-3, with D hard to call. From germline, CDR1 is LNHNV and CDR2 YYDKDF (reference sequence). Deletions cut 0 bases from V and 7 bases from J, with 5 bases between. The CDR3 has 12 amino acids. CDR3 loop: CATSRDYYTQYF. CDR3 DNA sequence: TGTGCCACCAGCAGAGACTACTATACGCAGTATTTT.

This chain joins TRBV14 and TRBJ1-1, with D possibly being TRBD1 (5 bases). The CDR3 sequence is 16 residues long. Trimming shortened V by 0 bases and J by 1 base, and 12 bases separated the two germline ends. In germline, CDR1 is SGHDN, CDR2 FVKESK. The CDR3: CASSQDLGLGNTEAFF. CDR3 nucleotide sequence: TGTGCCAGCAGCCAAGATCTGGGACTAGGGAACACTGAAGCTTTCTTT. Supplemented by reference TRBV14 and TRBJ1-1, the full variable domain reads EAGVTQFPSHSVIEKGQTVTLRCDPISGHDNLYWYRRVMGKEIKFLLHFVKESKQDESGMPNNRFLAERTGGTYSTLKVQPAELEDSGVYFCASSQDLGLGNTEAFFGQGTRLTVV.

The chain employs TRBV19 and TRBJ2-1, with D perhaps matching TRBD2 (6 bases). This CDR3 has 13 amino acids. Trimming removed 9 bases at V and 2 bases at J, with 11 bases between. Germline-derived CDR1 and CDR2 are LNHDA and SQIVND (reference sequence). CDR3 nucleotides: TGTGCCAGCCGGGACTGGACCTACAATGAGCAGTTCTTC. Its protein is CASRDWTYNEQFF. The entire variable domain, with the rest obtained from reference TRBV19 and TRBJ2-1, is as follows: DGGITQSPKYLFRKEGQNVTLSCEQNLNHDAMYWYRQDPGQGLRLIYYSQIVNDFQKGDIAEGYSVSREKKESFPLTVTSAQKNPTAFYLCASRDWTYNEQFFGPGTRLTVL.

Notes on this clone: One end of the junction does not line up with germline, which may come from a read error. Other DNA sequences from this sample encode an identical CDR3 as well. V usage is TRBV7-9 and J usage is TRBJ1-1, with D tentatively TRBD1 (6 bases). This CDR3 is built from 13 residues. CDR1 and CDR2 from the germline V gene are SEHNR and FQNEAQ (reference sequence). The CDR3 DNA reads TGTTCCAGCAGCTTAGGGGGAGGAACTGAAGCTTTCTTT. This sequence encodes CSSSLGGGTEAFF.

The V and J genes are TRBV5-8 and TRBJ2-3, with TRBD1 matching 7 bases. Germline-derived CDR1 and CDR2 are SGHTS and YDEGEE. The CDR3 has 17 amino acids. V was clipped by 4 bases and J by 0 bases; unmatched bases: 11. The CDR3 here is CASSHGRGRGSTDTQYF. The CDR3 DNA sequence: TGTGCCAGCAGCCATGGCAGGGGGAGAGGGAGCACAGATACGCAGTATTTT.

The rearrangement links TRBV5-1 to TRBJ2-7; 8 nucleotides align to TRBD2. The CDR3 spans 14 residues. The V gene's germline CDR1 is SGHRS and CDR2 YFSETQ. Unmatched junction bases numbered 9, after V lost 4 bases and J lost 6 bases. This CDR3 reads CASSLGTRDGEQYF. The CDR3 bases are TGCGCCAGCAGCCTCGGGACTAGAGACGGCGAGCAGTACTTC.

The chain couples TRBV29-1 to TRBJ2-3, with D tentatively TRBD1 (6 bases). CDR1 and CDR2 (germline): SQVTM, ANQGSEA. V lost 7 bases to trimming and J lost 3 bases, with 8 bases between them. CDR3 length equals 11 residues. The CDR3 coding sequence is TGCAGCGCCCAGGGGACAGATACGCAGTATTTT. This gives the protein CSAQGTDTQYF.

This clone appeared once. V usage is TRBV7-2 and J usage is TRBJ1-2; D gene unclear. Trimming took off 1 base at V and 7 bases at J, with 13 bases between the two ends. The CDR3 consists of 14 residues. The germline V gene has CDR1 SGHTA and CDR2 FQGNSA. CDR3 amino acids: CASSLVEGAGGYTF. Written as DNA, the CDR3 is TGTGCCAGCAGCTTAGTCGAGGGCGCGGGTGGCTACACCTTC.

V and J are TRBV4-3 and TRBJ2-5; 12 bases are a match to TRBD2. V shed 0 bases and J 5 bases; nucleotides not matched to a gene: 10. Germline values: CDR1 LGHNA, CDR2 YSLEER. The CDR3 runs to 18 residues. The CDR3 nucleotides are TGCGCCAGCAGCCAAGATGAGGCTAGCGGGGGGGCTGGGGAGACCCAGTACTTC. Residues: CASSQDEASGGAGETQYF.

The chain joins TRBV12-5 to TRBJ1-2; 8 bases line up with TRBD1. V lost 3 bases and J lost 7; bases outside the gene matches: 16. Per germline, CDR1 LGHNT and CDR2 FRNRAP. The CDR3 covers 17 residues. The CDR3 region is CASGFKKQGEGVSGYTF. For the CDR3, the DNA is TGTGCTAGTGGTTTTAAGAAACAGGGGGAGGGAGTGTCTGGCTACACCTTC.

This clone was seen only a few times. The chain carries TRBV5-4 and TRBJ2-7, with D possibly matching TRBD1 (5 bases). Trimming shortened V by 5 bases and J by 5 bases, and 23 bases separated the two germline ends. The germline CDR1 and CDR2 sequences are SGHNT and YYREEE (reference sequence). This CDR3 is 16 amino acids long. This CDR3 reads CASSSNPGQLEDEQYF. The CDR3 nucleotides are TGTGCCAGCAGTTCTAATCCAGGGCAGTTGGAAGACGAGCAGTACTTC.

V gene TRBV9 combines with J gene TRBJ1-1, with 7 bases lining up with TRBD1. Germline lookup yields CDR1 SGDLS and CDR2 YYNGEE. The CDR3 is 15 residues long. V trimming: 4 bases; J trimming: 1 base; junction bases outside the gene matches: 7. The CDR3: CASSPSGTANTEAFF. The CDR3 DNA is TGTGCCAGCAGCCCCTCCGGGACAGCGAACACTGAAGCTTTCTTT.

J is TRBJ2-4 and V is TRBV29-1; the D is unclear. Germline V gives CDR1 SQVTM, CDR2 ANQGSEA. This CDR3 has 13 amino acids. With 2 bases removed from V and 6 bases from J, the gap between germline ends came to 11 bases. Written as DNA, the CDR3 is TGCAGCGTTGAACGCGCAGGAACAAACATTCAGTACTTC. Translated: CSVERAGTNIQYF.

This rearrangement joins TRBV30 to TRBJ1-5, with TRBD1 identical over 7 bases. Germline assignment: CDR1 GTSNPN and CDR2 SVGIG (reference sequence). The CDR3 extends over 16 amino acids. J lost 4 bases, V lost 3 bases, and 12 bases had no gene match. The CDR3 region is CAWRARDRAANQPQHF. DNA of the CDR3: TGTGCCTGGAGGGCCCGCGACAGGGCCGCTAATCAGCCCCAGCATTTT.

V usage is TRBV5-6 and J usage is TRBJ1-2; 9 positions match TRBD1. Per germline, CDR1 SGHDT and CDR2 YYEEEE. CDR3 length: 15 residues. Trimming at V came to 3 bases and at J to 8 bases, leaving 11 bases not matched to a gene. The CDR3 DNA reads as TGTGCCAGCAGCTGGGGACAGGGAAGTTATGACGGCTACACCTTC. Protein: CASSWGQGSYDGYTF.

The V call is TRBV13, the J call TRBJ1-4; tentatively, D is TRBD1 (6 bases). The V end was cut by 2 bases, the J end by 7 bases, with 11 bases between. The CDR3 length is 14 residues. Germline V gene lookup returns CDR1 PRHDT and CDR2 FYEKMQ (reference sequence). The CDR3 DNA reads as TGTGCCAGCAGCTTAAGGCAGGGGAGTGAAAAACTGTTTTTT. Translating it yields CASSLRQGSEKLFF.

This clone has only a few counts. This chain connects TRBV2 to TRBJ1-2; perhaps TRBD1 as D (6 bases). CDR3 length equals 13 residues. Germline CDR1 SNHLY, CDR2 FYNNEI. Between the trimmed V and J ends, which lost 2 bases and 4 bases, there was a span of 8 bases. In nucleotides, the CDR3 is TGTGCCAGCAGTGAAAAAGGGGGCTATGGCTACACCTTC. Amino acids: CASSEKGGYGYTF.

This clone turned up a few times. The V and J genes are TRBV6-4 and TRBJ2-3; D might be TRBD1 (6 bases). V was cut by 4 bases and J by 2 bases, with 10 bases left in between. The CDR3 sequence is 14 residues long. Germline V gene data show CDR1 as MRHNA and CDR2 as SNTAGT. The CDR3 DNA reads TGTGCCAGCAGTGCCACAGGGTTCACAGATACGCAGTATTTT. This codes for CASSATGFTDTQYF.

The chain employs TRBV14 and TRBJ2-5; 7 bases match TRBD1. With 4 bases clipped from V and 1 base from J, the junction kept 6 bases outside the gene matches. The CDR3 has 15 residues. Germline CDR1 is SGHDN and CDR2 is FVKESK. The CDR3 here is CASSPKRGPQETQYF. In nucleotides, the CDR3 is TGTGCCAGCAGCCCAAAGAGGGGGCCCCAAGAGACCCAGTACTTC.

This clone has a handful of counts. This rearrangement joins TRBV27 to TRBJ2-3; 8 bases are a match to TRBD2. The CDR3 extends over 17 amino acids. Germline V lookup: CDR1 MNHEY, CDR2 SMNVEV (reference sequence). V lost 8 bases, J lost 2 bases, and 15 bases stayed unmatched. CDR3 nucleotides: TGTGCCAGCGCAGACCTTCACGGGGGGGTCCTCACAGATACGCAGTATTTT. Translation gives CASADLHGGVLTDTQYF.